This TCR beta chain was profiled in a study of blood T cell repertoires in COVID-19. Background on the study: There were acute and convalescent COVID-19 samples, and they came from the United States, Italy and Spain.

Looked up from germline, CDR1 is SGHRS and CDR2 is YFSETQ. The CDR3 is made up of 14 amino acids. Between the trimmed V and J ends, which lost 0 bases and 1 base, there was a span of 7 bases. Per the study methods: Reference gene primer amplification in the assay estimated nucleated cell counts. The protocol was immunoSEQ multiplex PCR, while the TCRdb copy is restricted to in-frame clones and leaves out a portion. V, J and clone size reflect that table, while D and trimming were determined from the DNA. In the table there are a few hundred thousand clones, around 83% of which are singletons. This clone was observed once. Grouping used clinical history reported by participants in a survey and questionnaire.

What was sequenced was PBMCs or T cells enriched from blood (not recorded which). J is TRBJ1-1 and V is TRBV5-1; the D is unclear. The TCR was taken from a woman in her fifties or sixties who had recovered from COVID-19. The CDR3 region is CASSLGHPNTEAFF. CDR3 nucleotides: TGCGCCAGCAGCTTGGGACACCCGAACACTGAAGCTTTCTTT. The full variable domain, with the rest looked up from reference TRBV5-1 and TRBJ1-1, is KAGVTQTPRYLIKTRGQQVTLSCSPISGHRSVSWYQQTPGQGLQFLFEYFSETQRNKGNFPGRFSGRQFSNSRSEMNVSTLELGDSALYLCASSLGHPNTEAFFGQGTRLTVV.